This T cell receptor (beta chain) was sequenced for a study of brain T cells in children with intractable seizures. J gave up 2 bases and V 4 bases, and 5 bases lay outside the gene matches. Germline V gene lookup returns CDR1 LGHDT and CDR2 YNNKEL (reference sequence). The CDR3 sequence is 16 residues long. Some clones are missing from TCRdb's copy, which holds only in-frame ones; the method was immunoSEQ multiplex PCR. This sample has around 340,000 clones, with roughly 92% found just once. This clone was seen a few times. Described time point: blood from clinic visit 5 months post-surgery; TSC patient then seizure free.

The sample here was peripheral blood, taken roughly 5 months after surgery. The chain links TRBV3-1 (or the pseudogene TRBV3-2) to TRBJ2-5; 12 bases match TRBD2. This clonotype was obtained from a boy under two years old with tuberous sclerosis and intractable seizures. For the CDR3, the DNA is TGTGCCAGCAGCCCCGCTAGCGGGGGGGGACAAGAGACCCAGTACTTC. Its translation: CASSPASGGGQETQYF.